This TCR beta chain was captured in a study of T cells in Graves' hyperthyroidism and ophthalmopathy. In this sample, this clonotype turned up once. The CDR3 regions of TCR beta were amplified from RNA transcripts. Initially, a first-round RT-PCR of the TCR CDR3 employed the HTBI primer set. Each CDR3 protein is one row after TCRdb ran MiXCR on the multiplex PCR reads. Of approximately 700,000 distinct CDR3 sequences listed, about 45% are singletons. V lost 8 bases and J lost 2, with 16 bases in between. The germline V gene encodes CDR1 ENHRY and CDR2 SYGVKD. This CDR3 comprises 14 residues. The source of this sequence is an adult man with Graves' disease, either hyperthyroidism or ophthalmopathy (not recorded which). This chain uses TRBV10-3 with TRBJ2-7, with D perhaps TRBD1 (6 bases). The sequenced material came from peripheral blood or thyroid tissue (not recorded which). This CDR3 is CAICSSQGTYEQYF. For the CDR3, the DNA is TGTGCCATCTGCAGCTCGCAGGGGACCTACGAGCAGTACTTC.